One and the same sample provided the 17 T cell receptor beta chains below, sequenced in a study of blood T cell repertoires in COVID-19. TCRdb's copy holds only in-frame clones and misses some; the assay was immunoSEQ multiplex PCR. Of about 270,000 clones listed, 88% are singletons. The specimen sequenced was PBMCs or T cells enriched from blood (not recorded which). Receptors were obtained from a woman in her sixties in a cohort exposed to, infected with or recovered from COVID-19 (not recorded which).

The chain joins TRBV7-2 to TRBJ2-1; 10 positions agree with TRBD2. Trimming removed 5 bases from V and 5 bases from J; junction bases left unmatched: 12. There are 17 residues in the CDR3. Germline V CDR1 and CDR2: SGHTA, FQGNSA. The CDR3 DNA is TGTGCCAGCAGCCCTCGTCTAATAGCGGGAGGTAACAATGAGCAGTTCTTC. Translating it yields CASSPRLIAGGNNEQFF.

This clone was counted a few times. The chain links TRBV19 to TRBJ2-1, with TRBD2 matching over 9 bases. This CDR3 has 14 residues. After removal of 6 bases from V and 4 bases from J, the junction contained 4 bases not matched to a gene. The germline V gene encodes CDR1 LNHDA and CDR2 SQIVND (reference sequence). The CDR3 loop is CASRRGLAYNEQFF. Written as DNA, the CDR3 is TGTGCCAGTAGGAGGGGACTAGCATACAATGAGCAGTTCTTC. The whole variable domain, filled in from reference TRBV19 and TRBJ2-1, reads DGGITQSPKYLFRKEGQNVTLSCEQNLNHDAMYWYRQDPGQGLRLIYYSQIVNDFQKGDIAEGYSVSREKKESFPLTVTSAQKNPTAFYLCASRRGLAYNEQFFGPGTRLTVL.

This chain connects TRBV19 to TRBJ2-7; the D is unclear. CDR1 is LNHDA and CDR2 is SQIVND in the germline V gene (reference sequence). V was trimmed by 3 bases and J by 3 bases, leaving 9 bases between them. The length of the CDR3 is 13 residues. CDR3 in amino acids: CASSIDKDYEQYF. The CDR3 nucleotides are TGTGCCAGTAGTATCGACAAAGACTACGAGCAGTACTTC.

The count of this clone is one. CDR3: CASSQGDRENSPLHF. As DNA, the CDR3 is TGTGCCAGCAGCCAAGGGGACAGAGAAAATTCACCCCTCCACTTT. This chain connects TRBV3-1 (or the pseudogene TRBV3-2) to TRBJ1-6, with TRBD1 matching over 7 bases. Trimming took 1 base from V and 7 from J; bases not matched to a gene: 4. The CDR3 totals 15 residues. Germline CDR1 reads LGHDT; CDR2 reads YNNKEL (reference sequence).

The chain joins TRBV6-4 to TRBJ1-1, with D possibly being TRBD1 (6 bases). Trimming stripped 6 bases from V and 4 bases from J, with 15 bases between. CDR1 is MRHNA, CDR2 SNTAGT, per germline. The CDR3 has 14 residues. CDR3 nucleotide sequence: TGTGCCAGCAGCCTACCCTTCAGGGGCACTGAAGCTTTCTTT. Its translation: CASSLPFRGTEAFF.

The chain's CDR3 is CASSYQRAYEQYF. The CDR3 nucleotides read TGTGCCAGCAGTTACCAGCGCGCCTACGAGCAGTACTTC. This sequence joins TRBV6-6 and TRBJ2-7; D is unresolved. Germline CDR1 is MNHNY and CDR2 is SVGAGI (reference sequence). Trimming stripped 2 bases from V and 2 bases from J, with 7 bases between. The CDR3 covers 13 residues.

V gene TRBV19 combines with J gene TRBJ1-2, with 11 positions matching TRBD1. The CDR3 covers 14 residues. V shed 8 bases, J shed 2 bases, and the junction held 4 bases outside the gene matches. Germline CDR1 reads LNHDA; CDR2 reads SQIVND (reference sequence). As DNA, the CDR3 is TGTGCCAGTGGAGGACAGGGGGCGAACTATGGCTACACCTTC. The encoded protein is CASGGQGANYGYTF.

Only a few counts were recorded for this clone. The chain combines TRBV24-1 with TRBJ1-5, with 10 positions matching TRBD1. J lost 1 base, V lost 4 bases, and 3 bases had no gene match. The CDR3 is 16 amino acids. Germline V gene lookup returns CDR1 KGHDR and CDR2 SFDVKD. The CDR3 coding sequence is TGTGCCACCAGTGAGGGACAGGGGTTGAGCAATCAGCCCCAGCATTTT. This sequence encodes CATSEGQGLSNQPQHF.

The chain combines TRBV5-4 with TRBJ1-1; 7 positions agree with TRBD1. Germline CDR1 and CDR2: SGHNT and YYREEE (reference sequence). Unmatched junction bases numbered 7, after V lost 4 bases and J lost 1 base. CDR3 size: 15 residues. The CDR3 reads CASSPSGTANTEAFF. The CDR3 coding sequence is TGTGCCAGCAGCCCTTCCGGGACAGCGAACACTGAAGCTTTCTTT.

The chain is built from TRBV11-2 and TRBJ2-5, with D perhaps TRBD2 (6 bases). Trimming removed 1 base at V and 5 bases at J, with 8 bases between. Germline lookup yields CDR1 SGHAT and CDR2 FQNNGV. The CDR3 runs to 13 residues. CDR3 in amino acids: CASSLGGEETQYF. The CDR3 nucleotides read TGTGCCAGCAGCTTAGGGGGGGAGGAGACCCAGTACTTC. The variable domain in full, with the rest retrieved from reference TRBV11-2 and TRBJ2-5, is EAGVAQSPRYKIIEKRQSVAFWCNPISGHATLYWYQQILGQGPKLLIQFQNNGVVDDSQLPKDRFSAERLKGVDSTLKIQPAKLEDSAVYLCASSLGGEETQYFGPGTRLLVL.

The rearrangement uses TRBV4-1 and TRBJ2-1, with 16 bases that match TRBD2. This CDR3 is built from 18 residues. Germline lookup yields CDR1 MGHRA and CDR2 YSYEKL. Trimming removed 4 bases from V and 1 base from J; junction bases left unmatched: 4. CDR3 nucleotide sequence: TGCGCCAGCAGCCGAACGGGACTAGCGGGAGGGTCCTACAATGAGCAGTTCTTC. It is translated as CASSRTGLAGGSYNEQFF.

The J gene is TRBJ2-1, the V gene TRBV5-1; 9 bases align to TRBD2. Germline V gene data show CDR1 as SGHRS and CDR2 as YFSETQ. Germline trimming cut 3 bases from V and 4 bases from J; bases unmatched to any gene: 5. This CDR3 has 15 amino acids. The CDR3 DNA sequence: TGCGCCAGCAGCTATCGGACTAGCGAGTACAATGAGCAGTTCTTC. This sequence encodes CASSYRTSEYNEQFF.

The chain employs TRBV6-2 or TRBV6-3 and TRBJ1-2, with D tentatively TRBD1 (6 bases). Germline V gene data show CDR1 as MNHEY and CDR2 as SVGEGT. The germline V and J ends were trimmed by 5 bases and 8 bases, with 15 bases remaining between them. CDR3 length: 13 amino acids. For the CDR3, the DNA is TGTGCCAGCAGTCGGGGGGCGCGGCCAGGCTACACCTTC. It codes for CASSRGARPGYTF.

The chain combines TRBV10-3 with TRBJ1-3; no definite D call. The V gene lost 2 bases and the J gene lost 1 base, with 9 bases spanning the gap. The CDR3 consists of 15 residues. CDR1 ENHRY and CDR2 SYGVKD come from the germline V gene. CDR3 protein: CAISEEFLSGNTIYF. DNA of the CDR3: TGTGCCATCAGTGAGGAGTTCCTTTCTGGAAACACCATATATTTT.

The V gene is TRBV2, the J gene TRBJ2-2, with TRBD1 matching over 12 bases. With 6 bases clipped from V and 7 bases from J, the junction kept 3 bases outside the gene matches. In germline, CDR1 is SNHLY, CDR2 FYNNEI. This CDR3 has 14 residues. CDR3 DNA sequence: TGTGCCAGCAGGGGACAGGGGGCTGGCGGGGAGCTGTTTTTT. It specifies CASRGQGAGGELFF.

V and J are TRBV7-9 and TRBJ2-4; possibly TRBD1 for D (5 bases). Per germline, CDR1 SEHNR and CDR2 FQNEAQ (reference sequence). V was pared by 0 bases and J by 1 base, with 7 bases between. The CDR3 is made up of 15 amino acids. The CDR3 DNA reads TGTGCCAGCAGCTTAGCGCAGGGCGCCAAAAACATTCAGTACTTC. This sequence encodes CASSLAQGAKNIQYF.

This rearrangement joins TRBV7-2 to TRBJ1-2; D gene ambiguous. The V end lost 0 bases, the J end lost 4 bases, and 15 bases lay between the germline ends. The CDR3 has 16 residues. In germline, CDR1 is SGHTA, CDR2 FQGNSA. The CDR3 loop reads CASSLAGNTLSYGYTF. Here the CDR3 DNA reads TGTGCCAGCAGCTTAGCTGGTAATACCCTGAGCTATGGCTACACCTTC.